A single sample gave rise to the 18 T cell receptor beta chains below, sequenced in a study of T cells in Graves' hyperthyroidism and ophthalmopathy. Researchers amplified the TCR beta CDR3 regions from RNA transcripts. A set of HTBI primers served as the primers for a first-round RT-PCR of the TCR CDR3. TCRdb analysed the multiplex PCR reads with MiXCR anew, one entry per CDR3 protein. The sample yields hundreds of thousands of distinct CDR3 sequences, about 13% seen once. Sequencing used blood. All receptors come from a young woman with Graves' hyperthyroidism.

The rearrangement uses TRBV2 and TRBJ2-5; the match to TRBD2 covers 11 bases. CDR1 is SNHLY and CDR2 is FYNNEI in the germline V gene. The length of the CDR3 is 18 residues. V lost 2 bases, J lost 5 bases, and 13 bases stayed unmatched. CDR3 nucleotide sequence: TGTGCCAGCAGTGAACCTGAAGTAGCGGGGGGGCTGGGTGAGACCCAGTACTTC. Translated, it gives CASSEPEVAGGLGETQYF. Complete variable domain (other parts from reference TRBV2 and TRBJ2-5): EPEVTQTPSHQVTQMGQEVILRCVPISNHLYFYWYRQILGQKVEFLVSFYNNEISEKSEIFDDQFSVERPDGSNFTLKIRSTKLEDSAMYFCASSEPEVAGGLGETQYFGPGTRLLVL.

This clonotype has at least ten counts. This rearrangement joins TRBV18 to TRBJ2-3, with 7 bases identical to TRBD1. The germline V gene encodes CDR1 KGHSH and CDR2 LQKENI. The trim removed 10 bases at V and 0 bases at J, leaving 4 bases unmatched. CDR3 length: 13 residues. The CDR3 is CAISGQSTDTQYF. For the CDR3, the DNA is TGTGCCATCTCGGGACAGAGCACAGATACGCAGTATTTT.

Written as DNA, the CDR3 is TGTGCCAGCAGCTTGGAGGCGGGAGCTTTCTACGAGCAGTACTTC. Protein product: CASSLEAGAFYEQYF. This sequence joins TRBV5-5 and TRBJ2-7, with 7 bases lining up with TRBD2. The CDR3 length is 15 residues. The V gene's germline CDR1 is SGHKS and CDR2 YYEKEE (reference sequence). V dropped 0 bases and J dropped 3; count of bases not matched to a gene: 6.

The chain couples TRBV7-3 to TRBJ2-3, with TRBD2 matching 7 bases. The germline CDR1 and CDR2 sequences are SGHTA and FQGTGA. V was clipped by 5 bases and J by 3 bases; unmatched bases: 8. CDR3 size: 15 residues. CDR3 coding DNA: TGTGCCAGCAGCATCAGCGGGATGAGGACAGATACGCAGTATTTT. It encodes CASSISGMRTDTQYF.

This clonotype was seen many times. The chain joins TRBV28 to TRBJ2-3; D unresolved. This CDR3 has 12 residues. Trimming removed 6 bases at V and 6 bases at J, with 10 bases between. From germline, CDR1 is MDHEN and CDR2 SYDVKM. The CDR3 is CASRGLGDTQYF. The CDR3, as DNA: TGTGCCAGCAGGGGCCTAGGTGATACGCAGTATTTT.

This clonotype was seen a few times. The CDR3 DNA reads TGTGCCAGCAGCTTGACGCCGGGTAGTGACTCACCCCTCCACTTT. Its translation: CASSLTPGSDSPLHF. This sequence joins TRBV7-3 and TRBJ1-6; D unresolved. Trimming left V 3 bases short and J 10 bases short, with 16 bases between. This CDR3 spans 15 amino acids. In germline, CDR1 is SGHTA, CDR2 FQGTGA.

There are many counts of this clonotype. V is TRBV27 and J is TRBJ2-1, with a tentative D call TRBD2 (5 bases). V gave up 0 bases and J gave up 12 bases, with 12 bases separating them. The CDR3 spans 13 residues. Germline CDR1 reads MNHEY; CDR2 reads SMNVEV (reference sequence). The CDR3 DNA follows: TGTGCCAGCAGTTTATCGGTCTCGGCGGGGCAGTTCTTC. Its translation: CASSLSVSAGQFF.

V is TRBV5-6 and J is TRBJ2-2; the match to TRBD1 covers 7 bases. The CDR3 totals 15 residues. The V gene end was trimmed by 2 bases and the J gene end by 4 bases; junction bases not matched to a gene: 5. Per germline, CDR1 SGHDT and CDR2 YYEEEE. The CDR3 loop is CASSFRDSLTGELFF. The CDR3 region has the DNA TGTGCCAGCAGCTTCCGGGACAGTCTCACCGGGGAGCTGTTTTTT.

This clonotype was found many times. V gene TRBV13 combines with J gene TRBJ1-1, with D unresolved. V was pared by 5 bases and J by 7 bases, with 14 bases between. The CDR3 sequence is 13 residues long. Per the germline V gene, CDR1 is PRHDT and CDR2 is FYEKMQ (reference sequence). CDR3 in amino acids: CASSLGGLDEAFF. CDR3 nucleotide sequence: TGTGCCAGCAGCCTTGGTGGGCTGGATGAAGCTTTCTTT. Filled out from reference TRBV13 and TRBJ1-1, the complete variable domain reads AAGVIQSPRHLIKEKRETATLKCYPIPRHDTVYWYQQGPGQDPQFLISFYEKMQSDKGSIPDRFSAQQFSDYHSELNMSSLELGDSALYFCASSLGGLDEAFFGQGTRLTVV.

In its sample, this clonotype was seen a few times. The V call is TRBV5-1, the J call TRBJ1-2; 9 nucleotides line up with TRBD1. CDR3 length: 13 amino acids. The germline V gene encodes CDR1 SGHRS and CDR2 YFSETQ. The junction had 11 bases not matched to a gene; V was cut back by 5 bases and J by 12 bases. For the CDR3, the DNA is TGCGCCAGCAGTCTCGACAGGGGGGACGGCCACACCTTC. Translated, it gives CASSLDRGDGHTF.

This clonotype was found many times. The chain couples TRBV4-2 to TRBJ2-5; TRBD2 matches at 11 bases. The germline CDR1 and CDR2 sequences are LGHNA and YNFKEQ. The J segment lost 5 bases and the V segment lost 0 bases, leaving 8 bases of the junction unmatched. The CDR3 has 17 amino acids. As DNA, the CDR3 is TGTGCCAGCAGCCAAGAGGGTCTAGCGGGGGGCGGGGAGACCCAGTACTTC. It yields the protein CASSQEGLAGGGETQYF.

This clonotype was counted ten times or more. This rearrangement joins TRBV2 to TRBJ1-4, with unresolved D. V was pared by 10 bases and J by 0 bases, with 15 bases between. This CDR3 has 15 residues. The germline V gene has CDR1 SNHLY and CDR2 FYNNEI. CDR3 in amino acids: CATIQGGATNEKLFF. DNA of the CDR3: TGTGCCACGATACAAGGCGGTGCAACTAATGAAAAACTGTTTTTT.

Note on this clonotype: A much larger clone lies a single base off, so this may be a read error. The V and J genes are TRBV6-2 or TRBV6-3 and TRBJ2-1, with 8 bases lining up with TRBD2. The germline gives CDR1 MNHEY, CDR2 SVGEGT. The CDR3 contains 16 residues. Here the CDR3 DNA reads TGTGCCAGCAGCCCGGGGGGGACACAAGGACGGAGTGAGCAGGTCTTC. This encodes CASSPGGTQGRSEQVF.

The rearrangement links TRBV19 to TRBJ2-5, with D maybe TRBD2 (5 bases). The CDR3 covers 13 residues. V was shortened by 6 bases and J by 1 base, with 9 bases between the two germline ends. Germline values: CDR1 LNHDA, CDR2 SQIVND (reference sequence). The CDR3 nucleotides read TGTGCCAGTAGCAAGGACTTCCAAGAGACCCAGTACTTC. Translated: CASSKDFQETQYF. Looking up the rest from reference TRBV19 and TRBJ2-5 gives the full variable domain: DGGITQSPKYLFRKEGQNVTLSCEQNLNHDAMYWYRQDPGQGLRLIYYSQIVNDFQKGDIAEGYSVSREKKESFPLTVTSAQKNPTAFYLCASSKDFQETQYFGPGTRLLVL.

This clonotype occurred many times. V and J are TRBV2 and TRBJ2-5, with TRBD2 identical over 12 bases. The V segment lost 6 bases and the J segment 5 bases; nucleotides outside the gene matches: 13. The CDR3 runs to 17 residues. Germline loops: CDR1 SNHLY, CDR2 FYNNEI. The CDR3 DNA reads as TGTGCCAGCAGGGAAACTAGCGGGAGGTTAACTGAGGAGACCCAGTACTTC. It encodes CASRETSGRLTEETQYF.

The chain links TRBV9 to TRBJ2-3; no clear D. CDR1 is SGDLS and CDR2 is YYNGEE in the germline V gene. The CDR3 spans 10 residues. Between the trimmed V and J ends, which lost 7 bases and 5 bases, there was a span of 5 bases. In nucleotides, the CDR3 is TGTGCCAGCGGGCAAGATACGCAGTATTTT. Translating gives CASGQDTQYF. Based on the CDR3 plus reference TRBV9 and TRBJ2-3, the full variable domain is DSGVTQTPKHLITATGQRVTLRCSPRSGDLSVYWYQQSLDQGLQFLIQYYNGEERAKGNILERFSAQQFPDLHSELNLSSLELGDSALYFCASGQDTQYFGPGTRLTVL.

J is TRBJ2-3 and V is TRBV7-2; no definite D call. The CDR3 consists of 13 residues. Germline values: CDR1 SGHTA, CDR2 FQGNSA. V shed 2 bases and J shed 5 bases, with 8 bases lying between them. The CDR3 protein is CASSLNLQDTQYF. For the CDR3, the DNA is TGTGCCAGCAGCTTAAATCTCCAAGATACGCAGTATTTT.

This clonotype occurred many times. V gene TRBV30 combines with J gene TRBJ2-7; possibly TRBD1 for D (6 bases). The germline V gene encodes CDR1 GTSNPN and CDR2 SVGIG (reference sequence). V lost 4 bases and J 2 bases, leaving 9 bases between the germline ends. CDR3 size: 12 residues. CDR3 protein: CAWTKGAYEQYF. In DNA form, the CDR3 reads TGTGCCTGGACTAAGGGGGCCTACGAGCAGTACTTC.